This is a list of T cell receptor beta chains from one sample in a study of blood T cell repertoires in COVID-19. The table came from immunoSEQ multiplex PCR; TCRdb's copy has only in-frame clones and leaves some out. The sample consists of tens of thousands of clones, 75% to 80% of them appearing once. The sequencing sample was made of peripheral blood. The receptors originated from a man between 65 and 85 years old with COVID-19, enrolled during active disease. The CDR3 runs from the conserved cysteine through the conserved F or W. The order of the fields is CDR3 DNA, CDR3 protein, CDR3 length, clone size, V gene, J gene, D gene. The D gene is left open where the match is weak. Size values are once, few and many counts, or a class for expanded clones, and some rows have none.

TGTGCCAGCAGCCCGGGACTAGCGTGGGAGACCCAGTACTTC	CASSPGLAWETQYF	14	-	TRBV11-2	TRBJ2-5	TRBD2
TGTGCCATCAGTGATAACCCGGGGGGGGGAACAGATACGCAGTATTTT	CAISDNPGGGTDTQYF	16	-	TRBV10-3	TRBJ2-3	TRBD2
TGTGCCAGCAGCTTAGCGTGGGCGGGGAACTACGAGCAGTACTTC	CASSLAWAGNYEQYF	15	-	TRBV11-1	TRBJ2-7	-
TGTGCCAGTAGTATAGCTAGCGTGGATGAGCAGTTCTTC	CASSIASVDEQFF	13	many	TRBV19	TRBJ2-1	-
TGTGCCAGCAGCCTAGGTAGCGGCTCCTACAATGAGCAGTTCTTC	CASSLGSGSYNEQFF	15	once	TRBV7-2	TRBJ2-1	-
TGTGCCAGCAGTTTACTGAGTAATCAGCCCCAGCATTTT	CASSLLSNQPQHF	13	-	TRBV12-3/TRBV12-4	TRBJ1-5	-
TGCAGCGTCCTCTCCGGGACAGGGGGCACAGATACGCAGTATTTT	CSVLSGTGGTDTQYF	15	once	TRBV29-1	TRBJ2-3	TRBD1
TGTGCCAGCAGTGTGGCTAACACTGAAGCTTTCTTT	CASSVANTEAFF	12	many	TRBV2	TRBJ1-1	-
TGTGCCAGCAGCGTAAGACAGGCGAACACTGAAGCTTTCTTT	CASSVRQANTEAFF	14	-	TRBV7-2	TRBJ1-1	-
TGTGCCAGCAGCTTAGCCCCAGGACAGGGTCGAGAGACCCAGTACTTC	CASSLAPGQGRETQYF	16	-	TRBV7-6	TRBJ2-5	TRBD1
TGCAGCGTTGAAGATGGGACTCTTGGAAACACCATATATTTT	CSVEDGTLGNTIYF	14	-	TRBV29-1	TRBJ1-3	-
TGTGCCAGCAGTTTATTCTATCGCTCTGGAAACACCATATATTTT	CASSLFYRSGNTIYF	15	-	TRBV27	TRBJ1-3	-
TGTGCCAGCAGTTCAGAGGGCTGGTATGGCTACACCTTC	CASSSEGWYGYTF	13	-	TRBV11-2	TRBJ1-2	-
TGTGCCAGCAGTTATCATAGGCCTTCGGGTGAAGCTTTCTTT	CASSYHRPSGEAFF	14	few	TRBV6-2/TRBV6-3	TRBJ1-1	-
TGTGCCATCAGTTCCGGGGGAGGTCAGCCCCAGCATTTT	CAISSGGGQPQHF	13	-	TRBV10-3	TRBJ1-5	-
TGTGCCAGTAGTATAGACTACCGTCCCCCAGATACGCAGTATTTT	CASSIDYRPPDTQYF	15	-	TRBV19	TRBJ2-3	-
TGTGCCAGCAGTCCGGGACTACTCTACGAGCAGTACTTC	CASSPGLLYEQYF	13	-	TRBV27	TRBJ2-7	TRBD2
TGTGCCAGCAGTGACTCCCAACCGGCCTATAATTCACCCCTCCACTTT	CASSDSQPAYNSPLHF	16	-	TRBV25-1	TRBJ1-6	-
TGTGCCAGCAGTGAATCGAGGGATACGCAGTATTTT	CASSESRDTQYF	12	-	TRBV6-1	TRBJ2-3	-
TGTGCCAGCACCTCCGAAAGGGAGGATTCCTATGGCTACACCTTC	CASTSEREDSYGYTF	15	few	TRBV28	TRBJ1-2	-
TGCGCCAGCAGCATTGGACTAGACCAAGAGACCCAGTACTTC	CASSIGLDQETQYF	14	-	TRBV5-1	TRBJ2-5	TRBD2
TGCAGCGTTGAATCGGGGAGTTACTACAATGAGCAGTTCTTC	CSVESGSYYNEQFF	14	few	TRBV29-1	TRBJ2-1	-
TGCGCCAGCAGCCAGTCCTACTCTTCTGCGGCTTTGGTCGGCTACACCTTC	CASSQSYSSAALVGYTF	17	few	TRBV4-3	TRBJ1-2	-
TGTGCCAGCAGTTTATTCATGTTCGCGGGGACGAATGAGCAGTTCTTC	CASSLFMFAGTNEQFF	16	-	TRBV27	TRBJ2-1	-
TGTGCCAGCAGCCCTAGCGGGAGTCGTAATTACGAGCAGTACTTC	CASSPSGSRNYEQYF	15	-	TRBV5-4	TRBJ2-7	TRBD2
TGTGCCAGCAGCTTGGACAGCCAAAATTCACCCCTCCACTTT	CASSLDSQNSPLHF	14	-	TRBV7-3	TRBJ1-6	-
TGTGCCAGCAGCTTAGACGGGTACGGTGGCTACACCTTC	CASSLDGYGGYTF	13	-	TRBV11-2	TRBJ1-2	-
TGTGCCAGCAGTCAACAGGGGGCGCCCACCGGGGAGCTGTTTTTT	CASSQQGAPTGELFF	15	-	TRBV6-2/TRBV6-3	TRBJ2-2	TRBD1
TGTGCCAGCAGGGAGAACAACAATCAGCCCCAGCATTTT	CASRENNNQPQHF	13	-	TRBV6-5	TRBJ1-5	-
TGCGCCAGCAGCTTAGCGGGGGGGCACCTCCAAGAGACCCAGTACTTC	CASSLAGGHLQETQYF	16	-	TRBV5-1	TRBJ2-5	TRBD2
TGTGCCATCGCGACGACTAGCGGGAGAACCCGTTACGAGCAGTACTTC	CAIATTSGRTRYEQYF	16	-	TRBV10-3	TRBJ2-7	TRBD2
TGTGCCAGCAGCTTATGGGGTGGGACAGGGGGTGACGAGCAGTTCTTC	CASSLWGGTGGDEQFF	16	-	TRBV7-6	TRBJ2-1	TRBD1
TGCGCCAGCAGCCAAGTGCTAGCGGGGAACAACCCGACCCGACAAGAGACCCAGTACTTC	CASSQVLAGNNPTRQETQYF	20	-	TRBV4-3	TRBJ2-5	TRBD2
TGTGCCAGCAGCCTACTAGCGGCCTCCTACAATGAGCAGTTCTTC	CASSLLAASYNEQFF	15	-	TRBV7-3	TRBJ2-1	TRBD2
TGCGCCAGCAGCCAAAAACTCCAGGACTCTCCACACGACGAGCAGTACTTC	CASSQKLQDSPHDEQYF	17	once	TRBV4-3	TRBJ2-7	-
TGTGCCAGCAGTGAACAGAGGAGAACTGAAGCTTTCTTT	CASSEQRRTEAFF	13	-	TRBV6-1	TRBJ1-1	-
TGTGCCAGCAGCCGCGGGTCTAGGATCGTAGGGGGAAAAGAGACCCAGTACTTC	CASSRGSRIVGGKETQYF	18	-	TRBV5-4	TRBJ2-5	-
TGTGCCAGCAGCCAAGGGCAGGGGGAGACCCAGTACTTC	CASSQGQGETQYF	13	-	TRBV3-1/TRBV3-2	TRBJ2-5	-
TGTGCCAGCAGCGTAGGCACAGGGGAGCAGTTCTTC	CASSVGTGEQFF	12	-	TRBV9	TRBJ2-1	-
TGTGCCAGCAGCCCGGGTGTACCACGGTGGGAGACCCAGTACTTC	CASSPGVPRWETQYF	15	-	TRBV5-5	TRBJ2-5	-
TGTGCCAGCAAGCGCTCCTTCTCCTACGAGCAGTACTTC	CASKRSFSYEQYF	13	-	TRBV13	TRBJ2-7	-
TGTGCCAGCAGCTTATTTTCGGGAGTTAACATTCAGTACTTC	CASSLFSGVNIQYF	14	-	TRBV7-2	TRBJ2-4	-
TGCGCCAGCAGCCCACGAAAGGGGGAACACTATGGCTACACCTTC	CASSPRKGEHYGYTF	15	-	TRBV4-3	TRBJ1-2	-
TGTGCCAGCAGCCGTACAGGGGGCGCTGGAAACACCATATATTTT	CASSRTGGAGNTIYF	15	-	TRBV7-2	TRBJ1-3	TRBD1
TGTGCCACCAGCGGGGCCGCTAGCAATCAGCCCCAGCATTTT	CATSGAASNQPQHF	14	-	TRBV15	TRBJ1-5	-
TGTGCCAGCAGCGTAGAATCTAGCGGGAGGATGACGGAGCAGTTCTTC	CASSVESSGRMTEQFF	16	-	TRBV9	TRBJ2-1	TRBD2
TGTGCCAGCAGCTTGGCATTCAGGGACTTGAACACTGAAGCTTTCTTT	CASSLAFRDLNTEAFF	16	-	TRBV5-5	TRBJ1-1	-
TGTGCTAGTGGTGGGGACAGGGGAGACTATGGCTACACCTTC	CASGGDRGDYGYTF	14	-	TRBV12-5	TRBJ1-2	TRBD1
TGTGCCAGCAGCTTGAGGGCTAGCACAGATACGCAGTATTTT	CASSLRASTDTQYF	14	-	TRBV11-2	TRBJ2-3	-
TGTGCCAGTAGTCCTAAGAACACTGAAGCTTTCTTT	CASSPKNTEAFF	12	once	TRBV19	TRBJ1-1	-
TGTGCCAGTAGGGCTAGCGGGGGCACAGATACGCAGTATTTT	CASRASGGTDTQYF	14	once	TRBV19	TRBJ2-3	TRBD2
TGCGCCAGCAGCTTGCGCCTCTTCGGGGGGAGGCCCGGGGAGCTGTTTTTT	CASSLRLFGGRPGELFF	17	-	TRBV5-1	TRBJ2-2	TRBD2
TGTGCCAGCAGCTTGAGGGCCAGCTCCCTCTACGAGCAGTACTTC	CASSLRASSLYEQYF	15	-	TRBV11-3	TRBJ2-7	-
TGTGCTAGTGGTTTGAGTCAAAGGGACAGTGCCGCTTGGGACACTGAAGCTTTCTTT	CASGLSQRDSAAWDTEAFF	19	-	TRBV12-5	TRBJ1-1	TRBD1
TGTGCCAGCTCGAGGACGGAGGAGTATGGCTACACCTTC	CASSRTEEYGYTF	13	once	TRBV18	TRBJ1-2	-
TGTGCCAGCAGTTTAGTAGCGGGAGGTACCTACGAGCAGTACTTC	CASSLVAGGTYEQYF	15	-	TRBV28	TRBJ2-7	TRBD2
TGCGCCAGCAGCTACCCACCGGGGGGAGGTCTGAGGACTGAAGCTTTCTTT	CASSYPPGGGLRTEAFF	17	-	TRBV10-2	TRBJ1-1	-